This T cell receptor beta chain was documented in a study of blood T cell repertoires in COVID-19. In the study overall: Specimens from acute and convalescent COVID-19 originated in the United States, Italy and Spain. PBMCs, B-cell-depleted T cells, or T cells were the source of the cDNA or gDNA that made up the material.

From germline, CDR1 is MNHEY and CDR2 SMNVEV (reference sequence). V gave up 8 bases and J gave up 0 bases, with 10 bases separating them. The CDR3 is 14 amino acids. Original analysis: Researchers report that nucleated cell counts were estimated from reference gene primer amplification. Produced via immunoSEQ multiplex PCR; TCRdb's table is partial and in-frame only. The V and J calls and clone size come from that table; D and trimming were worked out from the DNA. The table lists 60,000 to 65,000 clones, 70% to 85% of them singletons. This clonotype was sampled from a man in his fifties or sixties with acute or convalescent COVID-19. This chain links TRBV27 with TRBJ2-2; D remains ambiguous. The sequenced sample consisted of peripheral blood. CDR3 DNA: TGTGCCAGCCGCGCGCGTGCGAACACCGGGGAGCTGTTTTTT. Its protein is CASRARANTGELFF.